Shown below are 23 T cell receptor beta chains from a single sample sequenced in a study of patients and donors after allogeneic stem cell transplantation. TCRdb re-derived calls from the RT-PCR reads in MiXCR, one entry per CDR3 protein. The sample carries about 72,000 distinct CDR3 sequences, approximately 26% recorded once. The sequenced material came from blood, either unsorted or a sorted T cell fraction (not recorded which). Receptors originate from a human donor who was either an allogeneic HSCT recipient or a stem cell or donor lymphocyte infusion donor (not recorded which). It is not recorded whose cells these are; they may come from a transplant donor.

The rearrangement joins TRBV7-8 to TRBJ1-2; no definite D call. Germline CDR1 and CDR2: SGHVS and FQNEAQ. V lost 2 bases, J lost 0 bases, and 10 bases lay in between. This CDR3 comprises 15 residues. The CDR3, as DNA: TGTGCCAGCAGCTTACTCCAGTACACTAACTATGGCTACACCTTC. Its protein product is CASSLLQYTNYGYTF.

V is TRBV24-1 and J is TRBJ1-2, with D possibly TRBD1 on 6 matching bases. Germline lookup yields CDR1 KGHDR and CDR2 SFDVKD. This CDR3 has 14 amino acids. The V end was cut by 0 bases, the J end by 3 bases, with 7 bases between. CDR3 amino acids: CATSDLRTDYGYTF. CDR3 sequence (DNA): TGTGCCACCAGTGATTTGCGGACAGACTATGGCTACACCTTC.

The table lists this clonotype with a count of one. This chain uses TRBV21-1 with TRBJ2-7; TRBD2, the D gene given by the table, was not confirmed from the DNA. TRBV21-1 is a listed pseudogene. The CDR3 is 16 residues long. As DNA, the CDR3 is TGTGCCAGCAGCAAAGAGGGGGTAGCGGGGACCTACGAGCAGTACTTC. Its protein is CASSKEGVAGTYEQYF.

This clonotype was found a few times. The chain combines TRBV20-1 with TRBJ2-1; D may be TRBD2 (5 bases). CDR3 length: 12 amino acids. Trimming shortened V by 5 bases and J by 8 bases, and 13 bases separated the two germline ends. Germline V gives CDR1 DFQATT, CDR2 SNEGSKA (reference sequence). CDR3 in DNA: TGCAGTGCTTCCGACTTGAGGGATGAGCAGTTCTTC. This sequence encodes CSASDLRDEQFF.

The chain joins TRBV11-3 to TRBJ2-7, with D perhaps being TRBD1 or TRBD2 (6 bases each). Germline V gene lookup returns CDR1 SGHNT and CDR2 YENEEA. The length of the CDR3 is 15 residues. Between the trimmed V and J ends, which lost 2 bases and 6 bases, there was a span of 17 bases. The CDR3 loop is CASSLQAGDFLEQYF. The CDR3 nucleotides read TGTGCCAGCAGCTTACAGGCAGGGGACTTCCTCGAGCAGTACTTC.

This clonotype was observed at least ten times. V and J are TRBV2 and TRBJ1-2; 10 bases map to TRBD1. This CDR3 contains 15 residues. The V segment lost 8 bases and the J segment 2 bases; nucleotides outside the gene matches: 8. CDR1 is SNHLY and CDR2 is FYNNEI in the germline V gene. Here the CDR3 DNA reads TGTGCCAGCCGTACCGGGACAGGGGCAAACTATGGCTACACCTTC. Its translation is CASRTGTGANYGYTF.

This clonotype was seen a few times. The chain couples TRBV28 to TRBJ1-6; D uncertain. The germline CDR1 and CDR2 sequences are MDHEN and SYDVKM. The V and J ends lost 2 bases and 9 bases respectively, with 8 bases between them. This CDR3 is built from 13 residues. In DNA, the CDR3 is TGTGCCAGCAGTTTAGACGTTCTTTCACCCCTCCACTTT. This codes for CASSLDVLSPLHF.

This clonotype was counted between two and nine times. The chain employs TRBV7-9 and TRBJ2-1; weak D call: TRBD1 (6 bases). Per the germline V gene, CDR1 is SEHNR and CDR2 is FQNEAQ (reference sequence). Trimming removed 11 bases at V and 5 bases at J, with 13 bases between. This CDR3 contains 12 residues. The CDR3, as DNA: TGTGCCTTCCCTACAGGGAACAATGAGCAGTTCTTC. Encoded protein: CAFPTGNNEQFF.

A few counts support this clonotype. The gene calls are TRBV5-8 and TRBJ2-4, with 7 bases identical to TRBD1. Germline V lookup: CDR1 SGHTS, CDR2 YDEGEE. This CDR3 has 11 amino acids. The J segment lost 12 bases and the V segment lost 2 bases, leaving 2 bases of the junction unmatched. The CDR3 reads CASSFWDSQYF. CDR3 nucleotides: TGTGCCAGCAGCTTTTGGGACAGTCAGTACTTC.

There are a few counts of this clonotype. The chain is built from TRBV7-9 and TRBJ2-3, with D unresolved. The V gene's germline CDR1 is SEHNR and CDR2 FQNEAQ (reference sequence). The CDR3 covers 15 residues. Trimming removed 5 bases at V and 5 bases at J, with 17 bases between. Here the CDR3 reads CASSPPGAGIDTQYF. The CDR3 bases are TGTGCCAGCAGCCCTCCGGGCGCCGGTATAGATACGCAGTATTTT.

This clonotype was counted between two and nine times. The V call is TRBV5-1, the J call TRBJ1-6; TRBD1 matches at 8 bases. Germline V gene lookup returns CDR1 SGHRS and CDR2 YFSETQ. V shed 1 base, J shed 6 bases, and the junction held 0 bases outside the gene matches. The CDR3 spans 14 residues. The CDR3 DNA reads as TGCGCCAGCAGCTTGACAGGGGGTAATTCACCCCTCCACTTT. It specifies CASSLTGGNSPLHF.

The chain is built from TRBV4-1 and TRBJ1-2, with D perhaps matching TRBD1 (6 bases). The CDR3 has 15 residues. Between the trimmed V and J ends, which lost 4 bases and 3 bases, there was a span of 15 bases. Germline V gene data show CDR1 as MGHRA and CDR2 as YSYEKL. The CDR3 loop reads CASSPFGGADYGYTF. The CDR3 DNA sequence: TGCGCCAGCAGCCCTTTCGGGGGGGCGGACTATGGCTACACCTTC.

In its sample, this clonotype was seen a few times. V gene TRBV19 combines with J gene TRBJ2-7; 9 bases map to TRBD2. J lost 3 bases, V lost 3 bases, and 6 bases had no gene match. There are 15 residues in the CDR3. Germline assignment: CDR1 LNHDA and CDR2 SQIVND (reference sequence). CDR3 region: CASSILLAGFYEQYF. DNA for the CDR3: TGTGCCAGTAGTATCTTGCTAGCGGGATTCTACGAGCAGTACTTC.

The gene calls are TRBV27 and TRBJ1-6; D might be TRBD1 (5 bases). Deletions cut 6 bases from V and 1 base from J, with 16 bases between. The CDR3 totals 17 residues. The germline V gene has CDR1 MNHEY and CDR2 SMNVEV (reference sequence). The CDR3 region has the DNA TGTGCCAGCAGAGGGACGCCCCGAAGGTCCTATAATTCACCCCTCCACTTT. This gives the protein CASRGTPRRSYNSPLHF.

The V call is TRBV27, the J call TRBJ2-7; a weak D match, TRBD1 (6 bases). The CDR3 has 14 residues. With 3 bases removed from V and 6 bases from J, the gap between germline ends came to 15 bases. The germline gives CDR1 MNHEY, CDR2 SMNVEV (reference sequence). CDR3 residues: CASSFRVQGSEQYF. CDR3 nucleotides: TGTGCCAGCAGTTTCCGGGTCCAGGGGTCCGAGCAGTACTTC.

This chain joins TRBV27 and TRBJ2-1; 8 bases match TRBD2. Germline loops: CDR1 MNHEY, CDR2 SMNVEV (reference sequence). CDR3 length: 14 amino acids. With 4 bases clipped from V and 5 bases from J, the junction kept 4 bases outside the gene matches. The CDR3 sequence is CASSSRTSHNEQFF. The CDR3, as DNA: TGTGCCAGCAGTTCCCGGACTAGCCACAATGAGCAGTTCTTC.

There are a few counts of this clonotype. The rearrangement links TRBV12-3 or TRBV12-4 to TRBJ1-6; D is ambiguous. The CDR3 sequence is 14 residues long. The ends were cut back, 0 bases at V and 11 bases at J, with 11 bases in the middle. DNA for the CDR3: TGTGCCAGCAGTTTAGCCCCCAGTCTTACACCCCTCCACTTT. This encodes CASSLAPSLTPLHF.

V usage is TRBV11-3 and J usage is TRBJ1-1, with a weak D call TRBD1 (6 bases). Trimming removed 0 bases from V and 4 bases from J, with 9 bases in between. CDR3 length: 14 residues. Germline V lookup: CDR1 SGHNT, CDR2 YENEEA. The CDR3 protein is CASSLERGSTEAFF. CDR3 nucleotides: TGTGCCAGCAGCTTAGAAAGGGGGTCCACTGAAGCTTTCTTT.

This rearrangement joins TRBV7-2 to TRBJ1-5; the match to TRBD1 covers 8 bases. Trimming cost V 5 bases and J 6 bases; bases outside gene matches: 12. Germline V CDR1 and CDR2: SGHTA, FQGNSA. CDR3 length: 16 amino acids. The CDR3 spells CASSNRIRTGSQPQHF. The CDR3 DNA sequence: TGTGCCAGCAGCAACCGAATCAGGACAGGGAGTCAGCCCCAGCATTTT.

This chain uses TRBV6-6 with TRBJ1-4; no clear D gene. V shed 6 bases and J shed 0 bases, with 5 bases lying between them. The CDR3 loop spans 13 amino acids. The germline V gene has CDR1 MNHNY and CDR2 SVGAGI (reference sequence). CDR3 nucleotide sequence: TGTGCCAGCAGAACCGCAACTAATGAAAAACTGTTTTTT. Residues: CASRTATNEKLFF.

This clonotype was found once. The rearrangement links TRBV5-1 to TRBJ2-3; D gene uncertain. Per the germline V gene, CDR1 is SGHRS and CDR2 is YFSETQ. V lost 1 base and J 0 bases, leaving 6 bases between the germline ends. This CDR3 is built from 14 residues. This CDR3 is CASSLTDSTDTQYF. In DNA, the CDR3 is TGCGCCAGCAGCTTGACAGATAGCACAGATACGCAGTATTTT.

The chain combines TRBV24-1 with TRBJ2-6, with no clear D. Per germline, CDR1 KGHDR and CDR2 SFDVKD. V gave up 4 bases and J gave up 0 bases, with 6 bases separating them. The CDR3 extends over 15 amino acids. As DNA, the CDR3 is TGTGCCACCAGTGACTCCAACTCTGGGGCCAACGTCCTGACTTTC. Its translation is CATSDSNSGANVLTF.

In this sample, this clonotype turned up many times. The rearrangement uses TRBV5-1 and TRBJ1-4; D is perhaps TRBD1 (5 bases). Per germline, CDR1 SGHRS and CDR2 YFSETQ. Between the trimmed V and J ends, which lost 4 bases and 2 bases, there was a span of 12 bases. This CDR3 region has 15 residues. CDR3 sequence reads: CASSPSGPTNEKLFF. Written as DNA, the CDR3 is TGCGCCAGCAGCCCCTCGGGGCCGACTAATGAAAAACTGTTTTTT.